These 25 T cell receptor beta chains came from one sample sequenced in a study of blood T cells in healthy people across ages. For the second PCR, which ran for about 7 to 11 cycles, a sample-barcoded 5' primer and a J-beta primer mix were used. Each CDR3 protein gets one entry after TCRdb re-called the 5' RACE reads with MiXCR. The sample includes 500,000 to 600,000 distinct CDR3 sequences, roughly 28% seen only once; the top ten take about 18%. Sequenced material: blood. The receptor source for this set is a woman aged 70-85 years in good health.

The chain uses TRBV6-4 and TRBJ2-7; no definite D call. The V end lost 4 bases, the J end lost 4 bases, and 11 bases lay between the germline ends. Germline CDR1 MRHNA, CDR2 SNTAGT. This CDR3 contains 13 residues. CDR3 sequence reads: CASSAGEGYEQYF. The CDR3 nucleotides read TGTGCCAGCAGTGCAGGAGAAGGTTACGAGCAGTACTTC.

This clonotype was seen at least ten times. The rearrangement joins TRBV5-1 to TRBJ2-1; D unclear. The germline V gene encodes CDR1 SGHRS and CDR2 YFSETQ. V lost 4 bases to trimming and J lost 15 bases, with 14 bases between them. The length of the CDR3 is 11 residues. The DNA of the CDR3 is TGCGCCAGCAGCCCCGACAAAATCCTGTTCTTC. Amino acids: CASSPDKILFF.

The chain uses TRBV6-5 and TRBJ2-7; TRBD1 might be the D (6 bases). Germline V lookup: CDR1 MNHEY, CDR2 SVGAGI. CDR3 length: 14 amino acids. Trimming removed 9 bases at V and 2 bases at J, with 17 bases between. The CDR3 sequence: CASREQGSTYEQYF. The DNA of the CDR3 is TGTGCCAGTAGGGAACAGGGTTCCACCTACGAGCAGTACTTC.

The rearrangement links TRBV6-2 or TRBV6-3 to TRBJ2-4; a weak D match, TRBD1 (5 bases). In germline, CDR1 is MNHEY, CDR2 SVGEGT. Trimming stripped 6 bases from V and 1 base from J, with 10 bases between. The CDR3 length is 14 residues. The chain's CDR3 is CASSDTGAKNIQYF. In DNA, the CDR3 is TGTGCCAGCAGCGACACAGGTGCCAAAAACATTCAGTACTTC.

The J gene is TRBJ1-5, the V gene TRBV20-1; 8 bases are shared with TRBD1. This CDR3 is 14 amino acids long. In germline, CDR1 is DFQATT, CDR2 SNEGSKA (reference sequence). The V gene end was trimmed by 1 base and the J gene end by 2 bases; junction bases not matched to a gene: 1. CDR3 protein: CSARGDRRNQPQHF. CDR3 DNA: TGCAGTGCTAGAGGGGACAGGCGCAATCAGCCCCAGCATTTT.

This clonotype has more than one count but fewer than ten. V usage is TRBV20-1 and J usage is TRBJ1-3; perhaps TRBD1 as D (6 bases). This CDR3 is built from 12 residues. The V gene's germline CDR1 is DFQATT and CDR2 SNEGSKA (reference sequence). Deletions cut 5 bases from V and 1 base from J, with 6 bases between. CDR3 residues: CSAGTSGNTIYF. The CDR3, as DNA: TGCAGTGCTGGGACATCTGGAAACACCATATATTTT.

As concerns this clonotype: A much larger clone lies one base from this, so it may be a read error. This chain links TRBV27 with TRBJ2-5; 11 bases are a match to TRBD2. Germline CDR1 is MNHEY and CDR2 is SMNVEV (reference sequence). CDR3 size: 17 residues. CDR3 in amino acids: CASTSRLAGSKRENQYF. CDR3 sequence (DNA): TGTGCCAGCACCTCCCGACTAGCGGGGTCCAAAAGGGAGAACCAGTACTTC.

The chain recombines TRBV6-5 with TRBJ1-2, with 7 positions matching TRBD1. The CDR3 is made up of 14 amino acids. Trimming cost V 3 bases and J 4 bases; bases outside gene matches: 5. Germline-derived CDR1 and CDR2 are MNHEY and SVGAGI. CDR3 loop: CASSYRQGGYGYTF. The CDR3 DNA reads TGTGCCAGCAGTTATCGACAGGGCGGCTATGGCTACACCTTC.

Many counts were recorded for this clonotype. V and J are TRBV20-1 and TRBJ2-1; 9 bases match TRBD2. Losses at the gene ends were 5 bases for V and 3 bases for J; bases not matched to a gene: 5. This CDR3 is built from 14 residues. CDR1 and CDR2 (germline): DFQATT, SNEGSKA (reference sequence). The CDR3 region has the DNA TGCAGTGCTGGCTTGACTAGCGGCTACAATGAGCAGTTCTTC. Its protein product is CSAGLTSGYNEQFF.

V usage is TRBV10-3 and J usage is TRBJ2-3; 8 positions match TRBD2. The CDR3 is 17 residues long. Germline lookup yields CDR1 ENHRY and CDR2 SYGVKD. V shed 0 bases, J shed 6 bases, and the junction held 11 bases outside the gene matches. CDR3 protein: CAISESSSAGVRDTQYF. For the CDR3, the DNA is TGTGCCATCAGTGAGTCGAGTTCAGCGGGGGTCCGGGATACGCAGTATTTT.

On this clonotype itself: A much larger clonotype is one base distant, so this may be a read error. The CDR3 nucleotides are TGTGCCAGCAGCTTAGCGCACCCCGGGGGGCGTGAGACCCAGTACTTC. Its protein is CASSLAHPGGRETQYF. The V and J genes are TRBV7-2 and TRBJ2-1, with D perhaps matching TRBD2 (7 bases). The DNA end is more similar to TRBJ2-5, so the J call may be wrong. Germline assignment: CDR1 SGHTA and CDR2 FQGNSA. The CDR3 consists of 16 residues.

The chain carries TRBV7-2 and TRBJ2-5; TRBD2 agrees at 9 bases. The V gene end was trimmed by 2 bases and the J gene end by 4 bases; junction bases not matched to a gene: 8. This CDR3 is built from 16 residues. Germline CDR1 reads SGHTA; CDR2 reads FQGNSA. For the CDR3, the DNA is TGTGCCAGCAGCTTATTCGGTAGCGGGGGCCGAGAGACCCAGTACTTC. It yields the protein CASSLFGSGGRETQYF.

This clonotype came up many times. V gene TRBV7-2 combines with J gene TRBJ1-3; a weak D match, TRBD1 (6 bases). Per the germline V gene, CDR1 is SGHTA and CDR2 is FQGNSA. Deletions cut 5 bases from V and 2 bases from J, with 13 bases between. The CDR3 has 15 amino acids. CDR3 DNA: TGTGCCAGCAGCGCCCAACAGGGCGCTGGAAACACCATATATTTT. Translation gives CASSAQQGAGNTIYF.

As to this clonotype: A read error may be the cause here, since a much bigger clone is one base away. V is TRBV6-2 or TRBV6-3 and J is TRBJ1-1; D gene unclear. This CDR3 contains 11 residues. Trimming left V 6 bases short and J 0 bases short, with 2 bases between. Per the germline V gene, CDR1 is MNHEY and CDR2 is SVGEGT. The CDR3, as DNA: TGTGCCAGCAGCATGAACACTGAAGCTTTCTTT. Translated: CASSMNTEAFF.

The chain's CDR3 is CASSSRDRIQPQHF. The CDR3 DNA is TGTGCCAGCAGCAGCCGGGACAGAATTCAGCCCCAGCATTTT. The V gene is TRBV21-1, the J gene TRBJ1-5; the tabulated D call, TRBD1, remains unverified against the DNA. TRBV21-1 is listed as a pseudogene. The CDR3 contains 14 residues.

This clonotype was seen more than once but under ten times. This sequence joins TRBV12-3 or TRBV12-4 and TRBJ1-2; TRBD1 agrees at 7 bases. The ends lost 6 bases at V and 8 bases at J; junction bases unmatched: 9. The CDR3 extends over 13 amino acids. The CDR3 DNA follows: TGTGCCAGCAGCCCACAGGGGATGTGGGGCTACACCTTC. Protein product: CASSPQGMWGYTF.

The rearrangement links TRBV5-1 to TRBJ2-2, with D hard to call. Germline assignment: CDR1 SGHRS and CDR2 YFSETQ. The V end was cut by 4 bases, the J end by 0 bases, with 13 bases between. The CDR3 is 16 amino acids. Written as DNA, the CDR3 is TGCGCCAGCAGCCTGGCCGCCGGACCGAACACCGGGGAGCTGTTTTTT. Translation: CASSLAAGPNTGELFF.

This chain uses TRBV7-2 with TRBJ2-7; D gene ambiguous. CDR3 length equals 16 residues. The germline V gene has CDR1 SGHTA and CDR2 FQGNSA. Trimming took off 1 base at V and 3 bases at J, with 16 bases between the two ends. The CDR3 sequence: CASSLGAQSGYYEQYF. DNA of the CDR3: TGTGCCAGCAGCTTAGGGGCACAGTCCGGATACTACGAGCAGTACTTC. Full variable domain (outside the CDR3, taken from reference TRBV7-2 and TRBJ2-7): GAGVSQSPSNKVTEKGKDVELRCDPISGHTALYWYRQSLGQGLEFLIYFQGNSAPDKSGLPSDRFSAERTGGSVSTLTIQRTQQEDSAVYLCASSLGAQSGYYEQYFGPGTRLTVT.

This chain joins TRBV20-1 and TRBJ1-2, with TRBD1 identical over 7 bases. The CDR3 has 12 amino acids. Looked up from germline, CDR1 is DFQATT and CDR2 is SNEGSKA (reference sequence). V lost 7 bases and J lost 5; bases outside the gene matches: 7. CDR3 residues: CSVGDRSYGYTF. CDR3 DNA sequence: TGCAGTGTTGGGGACAGATCTTATGGCTACACCTTC.

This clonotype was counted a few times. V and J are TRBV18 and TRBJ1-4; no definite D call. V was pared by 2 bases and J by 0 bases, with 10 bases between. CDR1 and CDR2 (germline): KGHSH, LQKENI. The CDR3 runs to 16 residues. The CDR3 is CASSPYSTATNEKLFF. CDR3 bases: TGTGCCAGCTCACCATATTCTACAGCAACTAATGAAAAACTGTTTTTT.

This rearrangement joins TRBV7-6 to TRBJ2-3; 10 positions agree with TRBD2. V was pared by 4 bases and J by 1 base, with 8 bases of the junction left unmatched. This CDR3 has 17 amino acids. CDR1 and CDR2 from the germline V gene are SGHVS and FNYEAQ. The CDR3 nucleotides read TGTGCCAGCAGCTCCCGCCCCAGCGGGGGGGGCACAGATACGCAGTATTTT. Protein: CASSSRPSGGGTDTQYF. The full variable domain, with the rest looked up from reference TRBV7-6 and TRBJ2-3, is GAGVSQSPRYKVTKRGQDVALRCDPISGHVSLYWYRQALGQGPEFLTYFNYEAQQDKSGLPNDRFSAERPEGSISTLTIQRTEQRDSAMYRCASSSRPSGGGTDTQYFGPGTRLTVL.

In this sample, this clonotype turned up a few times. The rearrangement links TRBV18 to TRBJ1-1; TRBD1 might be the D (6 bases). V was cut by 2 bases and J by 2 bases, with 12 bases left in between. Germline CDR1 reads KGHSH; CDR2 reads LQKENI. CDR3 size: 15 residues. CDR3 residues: CASSPMRQANTEAFF. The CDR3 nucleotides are TGTGCCAGCTCACCAATGAGACAGGCTAACACTGAAGCTTTCTTT.

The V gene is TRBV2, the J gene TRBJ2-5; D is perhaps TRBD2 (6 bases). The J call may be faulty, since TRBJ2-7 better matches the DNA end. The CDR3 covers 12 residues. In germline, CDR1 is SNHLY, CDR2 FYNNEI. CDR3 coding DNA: TGTGCCAGCGGACTGGGGGGATACGAGCAGTACTTC. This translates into CASGLGGYEQYF.

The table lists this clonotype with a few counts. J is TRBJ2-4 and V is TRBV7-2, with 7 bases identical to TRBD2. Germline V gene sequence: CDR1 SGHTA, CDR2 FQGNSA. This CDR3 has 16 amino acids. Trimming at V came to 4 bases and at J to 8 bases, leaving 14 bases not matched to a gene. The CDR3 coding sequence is TGTGCCAGCAGCTCCCAACCCGTTCCGAGCGGGGACATTCAGTACTTC. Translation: CASSSQPVPSGDIQYF.

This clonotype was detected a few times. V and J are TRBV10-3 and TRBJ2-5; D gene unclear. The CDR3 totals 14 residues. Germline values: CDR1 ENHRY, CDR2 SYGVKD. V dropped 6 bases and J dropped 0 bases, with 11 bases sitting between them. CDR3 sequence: CAISGRANQETQYF. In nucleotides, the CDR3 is TGTGCCATCAGCGGCAGAGCTAACCAAGAGACCCAGTACTTC.